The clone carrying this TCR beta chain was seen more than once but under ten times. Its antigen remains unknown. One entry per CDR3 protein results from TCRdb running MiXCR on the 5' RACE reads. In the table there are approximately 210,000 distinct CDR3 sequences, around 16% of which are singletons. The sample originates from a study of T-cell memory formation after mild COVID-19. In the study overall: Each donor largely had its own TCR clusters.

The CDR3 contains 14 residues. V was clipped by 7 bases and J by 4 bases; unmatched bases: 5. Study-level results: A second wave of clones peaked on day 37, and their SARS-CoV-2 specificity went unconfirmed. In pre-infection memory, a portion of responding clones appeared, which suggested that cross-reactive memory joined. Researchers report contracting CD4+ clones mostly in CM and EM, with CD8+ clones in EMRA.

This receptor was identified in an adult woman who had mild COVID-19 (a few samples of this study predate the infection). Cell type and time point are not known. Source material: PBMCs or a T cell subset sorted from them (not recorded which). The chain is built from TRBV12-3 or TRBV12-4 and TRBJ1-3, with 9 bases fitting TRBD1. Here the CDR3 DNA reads TGTGCCAGCACCGCAACAGGGGGCGGAAACACCATATATTTT. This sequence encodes CASTATGGGNTIYF.